This T cell receptor beta chain was identified during a study of blood T cell repertoires in COVID-19. Turning to the study itself: Collection of acute and convalescent COVID-19 samples took place in the United States, Italy and Spain.

CDR3 length: 16 residues. After removal of 3 bases from V and 4 bases from J, the junction contained 12 bases not matched to a gene. CDR1 and CDR2 (germline): SGDLS, YYNGEE. Method: immunoSEQ multiplex PCR; TCRdb's copy keeps in-frame clones and lacks some. The table includes 230,000 or so clones, approximately 90% detected once. Enrollees, 18 to 89 years old, lived in approximately 25 US areas. Material: PBMCs or T cells enriched from blood (not recorded which). This clonotype was obtained from a woman in her 40s with acute COVID-19. The V and J genes are TRBV9 and TRBJ1-2; 7 bases map to TRBD1. The CDR3 DNA reads as TGTGCCAGCAGCGCGGCGAAGGGGGCACTTTTCTATGGCTACACCTTC. This codes for CASSAAKGALFYGYTF.